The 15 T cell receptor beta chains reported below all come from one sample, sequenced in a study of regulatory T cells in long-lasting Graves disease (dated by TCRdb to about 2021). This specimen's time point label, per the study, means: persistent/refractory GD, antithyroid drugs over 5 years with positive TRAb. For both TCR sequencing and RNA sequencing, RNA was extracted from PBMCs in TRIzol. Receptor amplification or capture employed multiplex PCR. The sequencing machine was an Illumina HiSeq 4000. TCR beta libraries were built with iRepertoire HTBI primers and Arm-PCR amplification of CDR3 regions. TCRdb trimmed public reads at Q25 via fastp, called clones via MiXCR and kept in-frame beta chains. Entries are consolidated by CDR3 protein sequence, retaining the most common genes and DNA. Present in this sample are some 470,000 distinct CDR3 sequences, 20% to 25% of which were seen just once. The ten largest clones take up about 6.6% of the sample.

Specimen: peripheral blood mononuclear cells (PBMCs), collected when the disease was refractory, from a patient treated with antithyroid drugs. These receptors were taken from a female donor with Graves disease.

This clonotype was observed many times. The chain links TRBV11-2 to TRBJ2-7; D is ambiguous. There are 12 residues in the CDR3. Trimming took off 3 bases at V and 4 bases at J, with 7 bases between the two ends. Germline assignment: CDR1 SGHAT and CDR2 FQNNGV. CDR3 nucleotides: TGTGCCAGCAGCTTCCCCCATTACGAGCAGTACTTC. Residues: CASSFPHYEQYF. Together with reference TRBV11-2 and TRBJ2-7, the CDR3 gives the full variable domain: EAGVAQSPRYKIIEKRQSVAFWCNPISGHATLYWYQQILGQGPKLLIQFQNNGVVDDSQLPKDRFSAERLKGVDSTLKIQPAKLEDSAVYLCASSFPHYEQYFGPGTRLTVT.

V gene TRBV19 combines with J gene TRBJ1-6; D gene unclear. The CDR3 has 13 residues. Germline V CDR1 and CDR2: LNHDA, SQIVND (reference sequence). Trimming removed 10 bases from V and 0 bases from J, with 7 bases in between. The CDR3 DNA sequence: TGTGCCACGCAAGGCTCCTATAATTCACCCCTCCACTTT. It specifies CATQGSYNSPLHF.

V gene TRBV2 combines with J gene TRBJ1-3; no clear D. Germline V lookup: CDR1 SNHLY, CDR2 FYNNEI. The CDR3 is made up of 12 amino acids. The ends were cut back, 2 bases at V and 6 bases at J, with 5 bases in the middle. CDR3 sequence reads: CASSELPNTIYF. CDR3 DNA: TGTGCCAGCAGTGAACTTCCAAACACCATATATTTT. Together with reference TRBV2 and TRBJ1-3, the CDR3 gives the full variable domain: EPEVTQTPSHQVTQMGQEVILRCVPISNHLYFYWYRQILGQKVEFLVSFYNNEISEKSEIFDDQFSVERPDGSNFTLKIRSTKLEDSAMYFCASSELPNTIYFGEGSWLTVV.

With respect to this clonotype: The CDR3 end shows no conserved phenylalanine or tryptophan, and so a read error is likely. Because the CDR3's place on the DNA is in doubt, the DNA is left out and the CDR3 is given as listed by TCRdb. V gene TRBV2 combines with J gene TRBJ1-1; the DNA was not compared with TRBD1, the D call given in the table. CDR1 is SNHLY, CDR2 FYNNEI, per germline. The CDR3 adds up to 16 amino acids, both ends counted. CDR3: CASSAWGGGPYTEAFL.

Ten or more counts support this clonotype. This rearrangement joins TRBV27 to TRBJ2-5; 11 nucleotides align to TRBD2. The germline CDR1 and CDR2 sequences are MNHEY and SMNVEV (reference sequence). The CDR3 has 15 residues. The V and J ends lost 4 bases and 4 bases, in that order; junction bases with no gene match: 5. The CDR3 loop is CASSSLLAGAETQYF. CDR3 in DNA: TGTGCCAGCAGTTCCCTACTAGCGGGAGCAGAGACCCAGTACTTC.

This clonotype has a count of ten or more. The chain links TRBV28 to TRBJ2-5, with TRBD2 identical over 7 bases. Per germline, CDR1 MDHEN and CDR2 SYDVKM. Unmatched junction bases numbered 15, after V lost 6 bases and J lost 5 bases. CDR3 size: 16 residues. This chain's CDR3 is CASSARSGGIRETQYF. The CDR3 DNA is TGTGCCAGCAGCGCCCGCTCCGGGGGGATTCGGGAGACCCAGTACTTC. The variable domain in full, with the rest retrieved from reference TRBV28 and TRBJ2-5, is DVKVTQSSRYLVKRTGEKVFLECVQDMDHENMFWYRQDPGLGLRLIYFSYDVKMKEKGDIPEGYSVSREKKERFSLILESASTNQTSMYLCASSARSGGIRETQYFGPGTRLLVL.

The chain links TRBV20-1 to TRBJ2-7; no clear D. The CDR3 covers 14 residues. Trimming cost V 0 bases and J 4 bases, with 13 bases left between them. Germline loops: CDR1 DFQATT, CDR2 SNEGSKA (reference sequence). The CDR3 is CSARDRLSVYEQYF. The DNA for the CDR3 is TGCAGTGCTAGAGATCGCCTTTCCGTATACGAGCAGTACTTC.

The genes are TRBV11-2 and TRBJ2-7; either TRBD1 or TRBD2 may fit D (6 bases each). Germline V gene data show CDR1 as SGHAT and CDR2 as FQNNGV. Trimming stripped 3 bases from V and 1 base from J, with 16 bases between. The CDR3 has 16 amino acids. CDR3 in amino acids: CASSFRRGPGSYEQYF. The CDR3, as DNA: TGTGCCAGCAGCTTCCGACGGGGGCCGGGTTCCTACGAGCAGTACTTC.

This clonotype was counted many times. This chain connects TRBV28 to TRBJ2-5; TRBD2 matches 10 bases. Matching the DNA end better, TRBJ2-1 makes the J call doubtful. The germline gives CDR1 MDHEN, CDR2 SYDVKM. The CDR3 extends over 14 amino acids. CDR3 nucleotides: TGTGCCAGCAGTTTCCCGCTAGCGGGAGAAGGGCAGTTCTTC. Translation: CASSFPLAGEGQFF.

The CDR3 sequence is CASSSLLTGTGKFTEAFF. In DNA form, the CDR3 reads TGTGCCAGCAGTTCCTTACTAACCGGGACAGGGAAATTCACTGAAGCTTTCTTT. This chain joins TRBV27 and TRBJ1-1; 9 nucleotides align to TRBD1. From germline, CDR1 is MNHEY and CDR2 SMNVEV (reference sequence). The trim removed 4 bases at V and 4 bases at J, leaving 16 bases unmatched. The CDR3 has 18 amino acids.

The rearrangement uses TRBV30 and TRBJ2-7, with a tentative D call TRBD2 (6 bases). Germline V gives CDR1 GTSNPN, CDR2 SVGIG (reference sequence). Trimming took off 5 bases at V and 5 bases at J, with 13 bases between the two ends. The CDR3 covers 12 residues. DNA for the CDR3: TGTGCCTGGGGAAAAATAGCGGACGAGCAGTACTTC. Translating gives CAWGKIADEQYF.

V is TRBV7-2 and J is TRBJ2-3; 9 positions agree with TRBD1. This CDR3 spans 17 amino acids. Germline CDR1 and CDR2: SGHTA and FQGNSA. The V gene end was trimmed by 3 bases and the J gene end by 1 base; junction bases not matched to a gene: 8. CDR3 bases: TGTGCCAGCAGCTTTACCGCCGGGACAGGGCGCACAGATACGCAGTATTTT. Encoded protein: CASSFTAGTGRTDTQYF. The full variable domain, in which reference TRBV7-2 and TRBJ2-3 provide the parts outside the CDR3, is GAGVSQSPSNKVTEKGKDVELRCDPISGHTALYWYRQSLGQGLEFLIYFQGNSAPDKSGLPSDRFSAERTGGSVSTLTIQRTQQEDSAVYLCASSFTAGTGRTDTQYFGPGTRLTVL.

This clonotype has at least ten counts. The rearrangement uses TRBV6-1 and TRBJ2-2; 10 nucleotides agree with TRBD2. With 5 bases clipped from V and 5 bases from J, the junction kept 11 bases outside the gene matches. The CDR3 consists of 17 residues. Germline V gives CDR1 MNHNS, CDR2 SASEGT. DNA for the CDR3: TGTGCCAGCAGTCCTAGCGGGAGAATGCTCAGTACCGGGGAGCTGTTTTTT. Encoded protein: CASSPSGRMLSTGELFF.

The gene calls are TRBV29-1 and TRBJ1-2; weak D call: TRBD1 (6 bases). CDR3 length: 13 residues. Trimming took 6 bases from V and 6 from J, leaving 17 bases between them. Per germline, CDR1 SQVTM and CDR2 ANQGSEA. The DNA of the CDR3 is TGCAGCGTCCTTCGACAGGCTAGCCATGGCTACACCTTC. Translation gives CSVLRQASHGYTF.

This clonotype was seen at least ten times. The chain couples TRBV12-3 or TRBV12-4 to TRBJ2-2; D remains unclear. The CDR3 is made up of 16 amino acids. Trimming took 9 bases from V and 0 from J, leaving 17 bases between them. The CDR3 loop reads CASTRPLTANTGELFF. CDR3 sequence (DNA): TGTGCCAGTACTCGGCCTCTTACCGCGAACACCGGGGAGCTGTTTTTT.